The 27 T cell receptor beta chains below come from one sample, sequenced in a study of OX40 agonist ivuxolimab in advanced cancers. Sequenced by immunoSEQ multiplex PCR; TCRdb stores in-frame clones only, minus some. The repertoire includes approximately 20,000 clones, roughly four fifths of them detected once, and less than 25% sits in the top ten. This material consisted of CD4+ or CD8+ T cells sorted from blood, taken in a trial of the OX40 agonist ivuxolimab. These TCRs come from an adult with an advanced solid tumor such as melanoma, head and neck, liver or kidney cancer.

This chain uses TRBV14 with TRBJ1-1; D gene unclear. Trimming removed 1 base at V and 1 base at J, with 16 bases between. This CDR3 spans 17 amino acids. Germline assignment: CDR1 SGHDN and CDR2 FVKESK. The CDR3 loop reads CASSQGSGGRWNTEAFF. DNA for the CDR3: TGTGCCAGCAGCCAAGGATCAGGAGGCAGATGGAACACTGAAGCTTTCTTT.

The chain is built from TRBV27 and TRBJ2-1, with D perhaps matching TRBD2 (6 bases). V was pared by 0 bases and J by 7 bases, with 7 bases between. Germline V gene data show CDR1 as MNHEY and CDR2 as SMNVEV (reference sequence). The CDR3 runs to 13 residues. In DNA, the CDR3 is TGTGCCAGCAGTTTATCGGGGGGAAATGAGCAGTTCTTC. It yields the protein CASSLSGGNEQFF.

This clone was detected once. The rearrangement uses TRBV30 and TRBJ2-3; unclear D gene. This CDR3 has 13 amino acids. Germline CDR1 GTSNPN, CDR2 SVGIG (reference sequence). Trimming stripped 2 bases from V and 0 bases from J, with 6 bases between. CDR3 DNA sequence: TGTGCCTGGAGTATAGCTAGCACAGATACGCAGTATTTT. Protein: CAWSIASTDTQYF.

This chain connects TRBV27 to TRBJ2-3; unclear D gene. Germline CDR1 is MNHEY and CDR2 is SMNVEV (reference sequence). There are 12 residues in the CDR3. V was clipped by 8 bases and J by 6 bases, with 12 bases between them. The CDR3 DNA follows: TGTGCCAGCGCTTTTGGTGGGGATACGCAGTATTTT. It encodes CASAFGGDTQYF.

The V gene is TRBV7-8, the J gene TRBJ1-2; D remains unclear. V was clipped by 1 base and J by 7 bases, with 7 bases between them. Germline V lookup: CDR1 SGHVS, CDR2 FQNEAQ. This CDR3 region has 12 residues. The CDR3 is CASSLEKGGYTF. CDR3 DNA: TGTGCCAGCAGCTTAGAGAAGGGTGGCTACACCTTC.

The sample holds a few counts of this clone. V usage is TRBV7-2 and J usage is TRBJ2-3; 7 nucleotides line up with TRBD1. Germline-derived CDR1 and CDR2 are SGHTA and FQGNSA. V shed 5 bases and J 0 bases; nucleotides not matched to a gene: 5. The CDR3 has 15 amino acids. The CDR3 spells CASSKAGGSTDTQYF. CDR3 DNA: TGTGCCAGCAGCAAAGCAGGGGGTAGCACAGATACGCAGTATTTT.

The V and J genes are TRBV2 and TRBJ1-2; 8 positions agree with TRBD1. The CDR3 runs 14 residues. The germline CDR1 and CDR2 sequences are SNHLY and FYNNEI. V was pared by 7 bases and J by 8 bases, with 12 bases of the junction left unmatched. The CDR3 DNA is TGTGCCAGCAACGGACAGGGAGGTTGGTCCGGCTACACCTTC. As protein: CASNGQGGWSGYTF.

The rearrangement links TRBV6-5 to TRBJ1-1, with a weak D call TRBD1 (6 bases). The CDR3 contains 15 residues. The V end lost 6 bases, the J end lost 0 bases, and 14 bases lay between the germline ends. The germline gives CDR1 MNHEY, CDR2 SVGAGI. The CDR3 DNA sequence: TGTGCCAGCAGCTCAGGGGTACGGTTGAACACTGAAGCTTTCTTT. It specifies CASSSGVRLNTEAFF.

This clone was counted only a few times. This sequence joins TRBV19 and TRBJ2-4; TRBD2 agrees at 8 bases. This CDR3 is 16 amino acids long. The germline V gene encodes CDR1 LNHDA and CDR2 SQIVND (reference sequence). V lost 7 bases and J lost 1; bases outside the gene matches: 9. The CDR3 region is CASTDPGGEAKNIQYF. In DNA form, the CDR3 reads TGTGCCAGTACCGACCCGGGAGGGGAGGCCAAAAACATTCAGTACTTC.

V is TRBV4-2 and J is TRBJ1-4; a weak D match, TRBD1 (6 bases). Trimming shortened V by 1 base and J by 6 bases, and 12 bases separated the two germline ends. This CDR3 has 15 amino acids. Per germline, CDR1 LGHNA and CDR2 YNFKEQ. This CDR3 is CASSQAAGDYEKLFF. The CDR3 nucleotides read TGTGCCAGCAGCCAAGCCGCAGGGGATTATGAAAAACTGTTTTTT.

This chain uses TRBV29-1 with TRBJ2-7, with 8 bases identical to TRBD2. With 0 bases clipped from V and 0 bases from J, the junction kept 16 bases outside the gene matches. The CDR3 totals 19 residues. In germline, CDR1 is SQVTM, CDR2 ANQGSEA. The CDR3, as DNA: TGCAGCGTTGAAGATCATTTATCGACCTCGGGGACTAGCTCCTACGAGCAGTACTTC. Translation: CSVEDHLSTSGTSSYEQYF.

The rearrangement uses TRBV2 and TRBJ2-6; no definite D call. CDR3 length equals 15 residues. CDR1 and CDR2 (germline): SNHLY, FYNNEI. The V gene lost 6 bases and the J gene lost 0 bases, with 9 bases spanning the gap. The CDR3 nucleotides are TGTGCCAGCAGCCCGCCCAGCTCTGGGGCCAACGTCCTGACTTTC. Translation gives CASSPPSSGANVLTF.

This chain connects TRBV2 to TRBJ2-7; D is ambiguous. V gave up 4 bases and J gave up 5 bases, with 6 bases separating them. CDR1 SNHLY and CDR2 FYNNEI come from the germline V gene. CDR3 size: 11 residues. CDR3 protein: CASSGPNEQYF. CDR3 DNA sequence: TGTGCCAGCAGTGGGCCTAACGAGCAGTACTTC.

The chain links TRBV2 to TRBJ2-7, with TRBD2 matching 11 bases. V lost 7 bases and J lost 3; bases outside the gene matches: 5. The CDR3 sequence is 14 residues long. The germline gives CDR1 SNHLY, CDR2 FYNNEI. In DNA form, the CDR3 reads TGTGCCAGCACGACTAGCGGGAATTTCTACGAGCAGTACTTC. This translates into CASTTSGNFYEQYF.

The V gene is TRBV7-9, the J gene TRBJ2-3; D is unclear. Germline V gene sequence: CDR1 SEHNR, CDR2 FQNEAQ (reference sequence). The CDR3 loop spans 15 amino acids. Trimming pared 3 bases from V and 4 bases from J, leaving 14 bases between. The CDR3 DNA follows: TGTGCCAGCAGCTTCCGGCCAACGGCAGCAGATACGCAGTATTTT. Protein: CASSFRPTAADTQYF.

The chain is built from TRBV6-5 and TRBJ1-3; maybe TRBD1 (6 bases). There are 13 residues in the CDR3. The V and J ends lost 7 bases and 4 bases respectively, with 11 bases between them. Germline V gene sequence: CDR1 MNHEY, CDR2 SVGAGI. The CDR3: CASTGAIGNTIYF. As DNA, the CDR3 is TGTGCCAGCACGGGGGCTATAGGAAACACCATATATTTT.

The CDR3 DNA is TGTGCCAGCAGCCAAGAGTTTACCCCCAGGGATGGCTACACCTTC. This gives the protein CASSQEFTPRDGYTF. The rearrangement links TRBV14 to TRBJ1-2, with TRBD1 as a possible D gene (5 bases). Germline CDR1 reads SGHDN; CDR2 reads FVKESK. This CDR3 is 15 amino acids long. Between the trimmed V and J ends, which lost 0 bases and 6 bases, there was a span of 14 bases.

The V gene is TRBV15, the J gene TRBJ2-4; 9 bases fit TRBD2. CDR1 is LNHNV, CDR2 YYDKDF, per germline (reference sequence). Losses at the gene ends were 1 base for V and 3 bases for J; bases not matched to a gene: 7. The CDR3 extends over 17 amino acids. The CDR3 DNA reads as TGTGCCACCAGCAGAGGGGCGGGAGGGACTGACAAAAACATTCAGTACTTC. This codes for CATSRGAGGTDKNIQYF. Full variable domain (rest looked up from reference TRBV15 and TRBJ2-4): DAMVIQNPRYQVTQFGKPVTLSCSQTLNHNVMYWYQQKSSQAPKLLFHYYDKDFNNEADTPDNFQSRRPNTSFCFLDIRSPGLGDTAMYLCATSRGAGGTDKNIQYFGAGTRLSVL.

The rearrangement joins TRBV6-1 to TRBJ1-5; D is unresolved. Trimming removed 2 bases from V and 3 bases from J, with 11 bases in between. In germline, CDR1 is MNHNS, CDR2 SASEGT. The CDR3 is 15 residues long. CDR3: CASSERTAHNQPQHF. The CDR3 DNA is TGTGCCAGCAGTGAACGAACAGCGCACAATCAGCCCCAGCATTTT.

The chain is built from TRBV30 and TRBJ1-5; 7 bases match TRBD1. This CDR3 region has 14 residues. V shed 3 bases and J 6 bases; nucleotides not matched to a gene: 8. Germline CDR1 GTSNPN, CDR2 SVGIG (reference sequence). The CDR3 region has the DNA TGTGCCTGGAGCCTGTGGACAGGCGGTCAGCCCCAGCATTTT. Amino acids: CAWSLWTGGQPQHF.

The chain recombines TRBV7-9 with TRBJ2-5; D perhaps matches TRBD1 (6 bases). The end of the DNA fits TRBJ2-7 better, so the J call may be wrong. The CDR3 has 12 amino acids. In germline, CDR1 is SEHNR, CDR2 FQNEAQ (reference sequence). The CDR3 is CASSWTEAEQYF. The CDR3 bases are TGTGCCAGCAGCTGGACAGAAGCCGAGCAGTACTTC.

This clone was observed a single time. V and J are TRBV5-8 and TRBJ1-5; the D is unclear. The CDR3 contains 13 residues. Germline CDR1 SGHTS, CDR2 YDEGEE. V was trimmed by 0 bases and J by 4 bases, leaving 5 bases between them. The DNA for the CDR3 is TGTGCCAGCAGCTTGGCCGAAAATCAGCCCCAGCATTTT. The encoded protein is CASSLAENQPQHF.

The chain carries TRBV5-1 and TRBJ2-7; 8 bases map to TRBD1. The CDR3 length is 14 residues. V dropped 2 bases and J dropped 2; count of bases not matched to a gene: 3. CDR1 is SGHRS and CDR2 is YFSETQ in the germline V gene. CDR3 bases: TGCGCCAGCAGCTTTGACAGGGGCCCCTACGAGCAGTACTTC. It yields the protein CASSFDRGPYEQYF.

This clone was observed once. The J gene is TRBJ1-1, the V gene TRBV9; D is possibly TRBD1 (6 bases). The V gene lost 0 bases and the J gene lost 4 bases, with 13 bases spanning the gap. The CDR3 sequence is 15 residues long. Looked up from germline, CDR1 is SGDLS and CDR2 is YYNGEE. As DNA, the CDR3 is TGTGCCAGCAGCGTAGGAACAGGGAGTGGCACTGAAGCTTTCTTT. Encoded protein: CASSVGTGSGTEAFF.

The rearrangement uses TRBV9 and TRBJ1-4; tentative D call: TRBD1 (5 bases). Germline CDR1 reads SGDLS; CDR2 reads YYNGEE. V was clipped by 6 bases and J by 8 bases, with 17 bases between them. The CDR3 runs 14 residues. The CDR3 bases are TGTGCCAGCACCGCATCACGAGAGGGGGAAAAACTGTTTTTT. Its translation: CASTASREGEKLFF.

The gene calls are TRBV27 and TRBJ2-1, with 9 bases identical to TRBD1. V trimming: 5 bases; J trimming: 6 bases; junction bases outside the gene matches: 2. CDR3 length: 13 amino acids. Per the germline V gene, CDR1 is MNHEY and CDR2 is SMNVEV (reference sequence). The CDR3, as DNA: TGTGCCAGCAGTCCGGGACAGGGCAATGAGCAGTTCTTC. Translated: CASSPGQGNEQFF.

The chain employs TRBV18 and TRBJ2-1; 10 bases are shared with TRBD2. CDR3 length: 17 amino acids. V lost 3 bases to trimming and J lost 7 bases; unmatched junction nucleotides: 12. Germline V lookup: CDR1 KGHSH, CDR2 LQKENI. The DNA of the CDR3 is TGTGCCAGCTCACCGATCCTAGCGGGAGCCAAAGGGAATGAGCAGTTCTTC. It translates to CASSPILAGAKGNEQFF. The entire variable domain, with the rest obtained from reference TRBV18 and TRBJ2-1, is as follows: NAGVMQNPRHLVRRRGQEARLRCSPMKGHSHVYWYRQLPEEGLKFMVYLQKENIIDESGMPKERFSAEFPKEGPSILRIQQVVRGDSAAYFCASSPILAGAKGNEQFFGPGTRLTVL.